The 14 T cell receptor beta chains listed next were all sequenced from one sample in a study of T cells after yellow fever vaccination. TCRdb redid the calling of the 5' RACE reads with MiXCR, one entry per CDR3 protein. There are about 160,000 distinct CDR3 sequences in the sample; around 7% occur only once, and approximately 2.5% lies in the top ten. The sample consisted of CD4+ T cells sorted from PBMCs, taken 4 to 5 days after the first yellow fever vaccination. These receptor sequences come from a man aged 18 to 30 who received the YFV17D yellow fever vaccine.

In its sample, this clonotype was seen many times. The CDR3 sequence: CASSPGAGSSGNTIYF. As DNA, the CDR3 is TGTGCCAGCAGTCCAGGGGCGGGGAGCTCTGGAAACACCATATATTTT. The chain uses TRBV6-1 and TRBJ1-3, with D possibly being TRBD1 (6 bases). This CDR3 spans 16 amino acids. Germline assignment: CDR1 MNHNS and CDR2 SASEGT. Deletions cut 5 bases from V and 0 bases from J, with 14 bases between.

Ten or more counts support this clonotype. The chain joins TRBV21-1 to TRBJ1-1. TRBV21-1 is described as a pseudogene. The CDR3 is made up of 13 amino acids. The CDR3: CASTHQSNTEAFF. Here the CDR3 DNA reads TGTGCCAGCACGCACCAATCGAACACTGAAGCTTTCTTT.

This clonotype occurred many times. The chain has TRBV5-6 and TRBJ2-1, with 8 nucleotides matching TRBD1. Germline trimming cut 0 bases from V and 2 bases from J; bases unmatched to any gene: 1. In germline, CDR1 is SGHDT, CDR2 YYEEEE. CDR3 length: 15 residues. The CDR3 bases are TGTGCCAGCAGCTTGGAGACAGGGGCCTACAATGAGCAGTTCTTC. Amino acid sequence: CASSLETGAYNEQFF.

There are a few counts of this clonotype. The rearrangement uses TRBV7-9 and TRBJ2-7, with 7 positions matching TRBD1. Germline V gives CDR1 SEHNR, CDR2 FQNEAQ (reference sequence). With V trimmed by 5 bases and J by 0 bases, 4 bases remained unmatched. This CDR3 comprises 14 residues. Written as DNA, the CDR3 is TGTGCCAGCAGCCCATGGACAGGCTCCTACGAGCAGTACTTC. Amino acid sequence: CASSPWTGSYEQYF.

This chain links TRBV27 with TRBJ1-5; D call uncertain. The CDR3 runs 12 residues. V gave up 3 bases and J gave up 5 bases, with 5 bases separating them. Germline V gene lookup returns CDR1 MNHEY and CDR2 SMNVEV (reference sequence). The CDR3 region is CASSFVDQPQHF. As DNA, the CDR3 is TGTGCCAGCAGTTTTGTGGATCAGCCCCAGCATTTT.

The chain uses TRBV20-1 and TRBJ1-1; a weak D match, TRBD1 (6 bases). The CDR3 has 15 amino acids. The V and J ends lost 6 bases and 1 base respectively, with 18 bases between them. Looked up from germline, CDR1 is DFQATT and CDR2 is SNEGSKA (reference sequence). CDR3 sequence: CSALRGGSGNTEAFF. In DNA form, the CDR3 reads TGCAGTGCCCTAAGGGGGGGGTCGGGGAACACTGAAGCTTTCTTT.

This clonotype was observed at least ten times. The chain recombines TRBV2 with TRBJ2-1, with 8 bases lining up with TRBD1. Looked up from germline, CDR1 is SNHLY and CDR2 is FYNNEI. The junction had 14 bases not matched to a gene; V was cut back by 3 bases and J by 7 bases. The CDR3 is 17 residues long. CDR3 bases: TGTGCCAGCAGTGAGACCCAAACCAGGGGGCAGATAAATGAGCAGTTCTTC. Translation gives CASSETQTRGQINEQFF.

The rearrangement joins TRBV5-1 to TRBJ2-3, with 9 bases lining up with TRBD1. Germline CDR1 SGHRS, CDR2 YFSETQ. There are 18 residues in the CDR3. J lost 2 bases, V lost 4 bases, and 14 bases had no gene match. The CDR3 coding sequence is TGCGCCAGCAGCGCTCCAGACACCGGGACAGGGAACACAGATACGCAGTATTTT. It yields the protein CASSAPDTGTGNTDTQYF.

Many counts were recorded for this clonotype. The J gene is TRBJ2-2, the V gene TRBV4-2; D unclear. In germline, CDR1 is LGHNA, CDR2 YNFKEQ. The CDR3 totals 15 residues. V was shortened by 4 bases and J by 5 bases, with 14 bases between the two germline ends. The CDR3 coding sequence is TGTGCCAGCAGCCTCCAAGGATCAAGAACCGGGGAGCTGTTTTTT. This codes for CASSLQGSRTGELFF.

The chain couples TRBV3-1 to TRBJ1-5, with unresolved D. CDR1 and CDR2 from the germline V gene are LGHDT and YNNKEL (reference sequence). The CDR3 is 13 residues long. V was clipped by 2 bases and J by 8 bases, with 10 bases between them. The CDR3 spells CASSQMGWEPQHF. CDR3 sequence (DNA): TGTGCCAGCAGCCAAATGGGATGGGAGCCCCAGCATTTT.

This clonotype occurred many times. The gene calls are TRBV5-1 and TRBJ2-5; no definite D call. The germline V gene encodes CDR1 SGHRS and CDR2 YFSETQ. CDR3 length equals 15 residues. V was cut by 0 bases and J by 5 bases, with 14 bases left in between. CDR3 in DNA: TGCGCCAGCAGCTTGGGATCGAGTAGATTGGAGACCCAGTACTTC. This gives the protein CASSLGSSRLETQYF.

This clonotype has just a few counts. The chain couples TRBV7-8 to TRBJ2-1; TRBD1 matches 9 bases. In germline, CDR1 is SGHVS, CDR2 FQNEAQ. After removal of 5 bases from V and 3 bases from J, the junction contained 5 bases not matched to a gene. The CDR3 has 15 amino acids. The CDR3 sequence is CASSVTGGLYNEQFF. The CDR3 DNA follows: TGTGCCAGCAGCGTGACAGGGGGACTCTACAATGAGCAGTTCTTC. Full variable domain (remainder filled in from reference TRBV7-8 and TRBJ2-1): GAGVSQSPRYKVAKRGQDVALRCDPISGHVSLFWYQQALGQGPEFLTYFQNEAQLDKSGLPSDRFFAERPEGSVSTLKIQRTQQEDSAVYLCASSVTGGLYNEQFFGPGTRLTVL.

The sample holds many counts of this clonotype. The V call is TRBV20-1, the J call TRBJ2-2; unclear D gene. CDR1 is DFQATT and CDR2 is SNEGSKA in the germline V gene (reference sequence). The V gene lost 3 bases and the J gene lost 0 bases, with 5 bases spanning the gap. The CDR3 covers 13 residues. The CDR3 here is CSASDANTGELFF. CDR3 nucleotides: TGCAGTGCTAGTGACGCGAACACCGGGGAGCTGTTTTTT.

This clonotype came up many times. The chain recombines TRBV5-1 with TRBJ2-7, with D unclear. Trimming left V 0 bases short and J 0 bases short, with 10 bases between. From germline, CDR1 is SGHRS and CDR2 YFSETQ. CDR3 size: 15 residues. This CDR3 is CASSLETLVSYEQYF. DNA for the CDR3: TGCGCCAGCAGCTTGGAGACCTTAGTCTCCTACGAGCAGTACTTC.